This record concerns one T cell receptor (beta chain) sequence. Its antigen is still unknown. Germline V gene lookup returns CDR1 MRHNA and CDR2 SNTAGT. The CDR3 spans 17 residues. Trimming took 6 bases from V and 3 from J; bases not matched to a gene: 8. The data were taken from a study of PD-L1 blockade in urothelial cancer. Study-level results: Pretreatment peripheral blood TCR clonality that fell below the median predicted better survival among the patients studied.

Locally advanced or metastatic urothelial carcinoma affected the patients. Produced via immunoSEQ multiplex PCR; TCRdb's table is partial and in-frame only. The top ten clones hold 16% of a sample with some 22,000 clones, around 87% of them seen once. The sequences come from PBMCs, collected around atezolizumab (anti-PD-L1) treatment. The V and J genes are TRBV6-4 and TRBJ2-3, with 14 bases fitting TRBD2. This sequence originates from a woman aged 60 to 75 with urothelial cancer. The CDR3 sequence is CASRPQGLAGATDTQYF. The CDR3 DNA reads as TGTGCCAGCAGACCCCAGGGACTAGCGGGAGCGACAGATACGCAGTATTTT.